This TCR beta chain was observed in a study of blood T cells in healthy people across ages. Notes on this clonotype: The antigen is not known.

Primers used in a second PCR of about 7 to 12 cycles were a sample-barcoded 5' primer and a J-beta primer mix. TCRdb passed the 5' RACE reads through MiXCR, listing each CDR3 protein once. The sample carries 1,500,000 or so distinct CDR3 sequences, 35% to 45% recorded once. This CDR3 contains 16 residues. The germline gives CDR1 SEHNR, CDR2 FQNEAQ (reference sequence). V trimming: 4 bases; J trimming: 1 base; junction bases outside the gene matches: 5. Whole-study results and caveats: The study found more naive CD4+ cells and higher diversity in long-lived than aged donors.

V gene TRBV7-9 combines with J gene TRBJ2-7, with 12 bases identical to TRBD2. This receptor was obtained from a woman between 18 and 29 years old in good health. The sample was blood. The CDR3 DNA reads as TGTGCCAGCAGCTCCCGACTAGCGGGAGCGTCCTACGAGCAGTACTTC. This codes for CASSSRLAGASYEQYF.